This entry lists 5 T cell receptor beta chains sequenced from one sample in a study of T-cell reconstitution after alpha-beta-depleted transplantation in children. Unique molecular identifiers tagged the TCRbeta library. In TCRdb, the PCR reads were re-called with MiXCR into one record per CDR3 protein. The sample records hundreds of thousands of distinct CDR3 sequences, 8% to 11% being singletons. The sequencing used PBMCs from the stem cell graft donor, collected from the stem cell graft. All receptors derive from a human donor who donated a stem cell graft to a child with acute myeloid leukemia.

This clonotype was seen a few times. The chain recombines TRBV4-2 with TRBJ1-5, with D maybe TRBD1 (6 bases). Germline V gene data show CDR1 as LGHNA and CDR2 as YNFKEQ. CDR3 length: 16 residues. The ends were cut back, 3 bases at V and 7 bases at J, with 19 bases in the middle. CDR3 sequence reads: CASSHTSTGFEQPQHF. The DNA of the CDR3 is TGTGCCAGCAGCCACACCAGCACAGGGTTTGAGCAGCCCCAGCATTTT.

The genes are TRBV19 and TRBJ2-1; tentatively, D is TRBD1 (5 bases). V dropped 5 bases and J dropped 9 bases, with 20 bases sitting between them. The CDR3 contains 15 residues. The V gene's germline CDR1 is LNHDA and CDR2 SQIVND (reference sequence). Here the CDR3 DNA reads TGTGCCAGTAGTGCCAGCTCCCTTCAGGGCGGTGAGCAGTTCTTC. Its translation: CASSASSLQGGEQFF.

This clonotype was picked up many times. The chain carries TRBV7-2 and TRBJ2-1; 7 bases map to TRBD2. Germline V gives CDR1 SGHTA, CDR2 FQGNSA. The junction had 21 bases not matched to a gene; V was cut back by 10 bases and J by 0 bases. The CDR3 totals 19 residues. This chain's CDR3 is CAIPRAGNYYSDSYNEQFF. CDR3 DNA sequence: TGTGCCATCCCGAGAGCGGGAAACTATTATTCGGACTCCTACAATGAGCAGTTCTTC.

V gene TRBV28 combines with J gene TRBJ2-5; the D gene is possibly TRBD2 (5 bases). The CDR3 consists of 13 residues. Trimming removed 6 bases at V and 2 bases at J, with 10 bases between. The germline V gene has CDR1 MDHEN and CDR2 SYDVKM. The CDR3 reads CASSASRQETQYF. The CDR3 nucleotides are TGTGCCAGCAGCGCTAGCAGACAAGAGACCCAGTACTTC.

This clonotype was seen ten or more times. The rearrangement links TRBV5-1 to TRBJ2-3, with 7 bases lining up with TRBD1. Trimming took 4 bases from V and 2 from J; bases not matched to a gene: 7. This CDR3 region has 15 residues. Germline CDR1 is SGHRS and CDR2 is YFSETQ. The CDR3 nucleotides read TGCGCCAGCAGCAAGGGACAGATCTCCACAGATACGCAGTATTTT. It translates to CASSKGQISTDTQYF.